The 27 T cell receptor beta chains listed next were all sequenced from one sample in a study of blood T cell repertoires in COVID-19 (dated by TCRdb to the early 2020s). The protocol used for the library was the immunoSEQ multiplex PCR assay. TCRdb mirrors the immuneACCESS table, restricted to in-frame sequences. Some clones are absent from its copies; in checked studies, under half trace to an unresolved V gene, and the reason for the others is unknown. In this sample the table shows tens of thousands of clones, about 81% of which occur a single time. The ten top clones hold around 44% of the sample. Sequencing was done on a sample of peripheral blood. These receptor sequences come from a human donor in a cohort sampled during active COVID-19.

The chain links TRBV6-1 to TRBJ2-5; D gene uncertain. Germline assignment: CDR1 MNHNS and CDR2 SASEGT. The V end was cut by 3 bases, the J end by 7 bases, with 3 bases between. The CDR3 consists of 10 residues. The CDR3 protein is CASSDGTQYF. The CDR3, as DNA: TGTGCCAGCAGTGACGGGACCCAGTACTTC.

The V call is TRBV10-3, the J call TRBJ1-1; 8 bases are a match to TRBD1. Trimming removed 2 bases from V and 5 bases from J; junction bases left unmatched: 4. Germline CDR1 is ENHRY and CDR2 is SYGVKD. There are 14 residues in the CDR3. This CDR3 is CAISEGQGRTEAFF. The CDR3 nucleotides are TGTGCCATCAGTGAGGGACAGGGCCGGACTGAAGCTTTCTTT.

This rearrangement joins TRBV13 to TRBJ1-2, with a weak D call TRBD1 (6 bases). The V and J ends lost 7 bases and 1 base respectively, with 16 bases between them. CDR1 and CDR2 (germline): PRHDT, FYEKMQ (reference sequence). This CDR3 spans 15 amino acids. The CDR3 DNA reads TGTGCCAGCAAACTTCGACAGGATTATAACTATGGCTACACCTTC. It specifies CASKLRQDYNYGYTF.

The J gene is TRBJ2-7, the V gene TRBV18; no firm D call. This CDR3 spans 13 amino acids. Germline values: CDR1 KGHSH, CDR2 LQKENI. The germline V and J ends were trimmed by 1 base and 6 bases, with 10 bases remaining between them. The CDR3 DNA reads TGTGCCAGCTCACCACTAAAGAGCTCCGAGCAGTACGTC. It codes for CASSPLKSSEQYV.

V usage is TRBV7-2 and J usage is TRBJ1-2, with 7 bases that match TRBD1. The V segment lost 4 bases and the J segment 6 bases; nucleotides outside the gene matches: 11. Looked up from germline, CDR1 is SGHTA and CDR2 is FQGNSA. This CDR3 comprises 15 residues. CDR3 protein: CASSSNRGRYDGYTF. CDR3 sequence (DNA): TGTGCCAGCAGCTCAAACAGGGGAAGGTATGATGGCTACACCTTC.

CDR3 DNA sequence: TGTGCCAGCAGTAACGACCTAGCCGGGAATGAGCAGTTCTTC. Translation gives CASSNDLAGNEQFF. This chain uses TRBV27 with TRBJ2-1; possibly TRBD2 for D (5 bases). The CDR3 sequence is 14 residues long. Germline lookup yields CDR1 MNHEY and CDR2 SMNVEV (reference sequence). The V and J ends lost 5 bases and 7 bases respectively, with 15 bases between them.

The chain uses TRBV7-2 and TRBJ1-2; 11 bases line up with TRBD1. The CDR3 loop spans 16 amino acids. Germline V gene lookup returns CDR1 SGHTA and CDR2 FQGNSA. V trimming: 5 bases; J trimming: 3 bases; junction bases outside the gene matches: 8. The DNA for the CDR3 is TGTGCCAGCAGCCTAGGAGGACAGGGGGCAGACTATGGCTACACCTTC. Its translation is CASSLGGQGADYGYTF.

This clone showed up just a few times. The DNA for the CDR3 is TGTGCCAGCAGCTCATCGGGACAGCCACTTTCGAACACTGAAGCTTTCTTT. It encodes CASSSSGQPLSNTEAFF. This chain uses TRBV9 with TRBJ1-1, with 7 bases matching TRBD1. Germline lookup yields CDR1 SGDLS and CDR2 YYNGEE. This CDR3 comprises 17 residues. V trimming: 4 bases; J trimming: 1 base; junction bases outside the gene matches: 13. Based on the CDR3 plus reference TRBV9 and TRBJ1-1, the full variable domain is DSGVTQTPKHLITATGQRVTLRCSPRSGDLSVYWYQQSLDQGLQFLIQYYNGEERAKGNILERFSAQQFPDLHSELNLSSLELGDSALYFCASSSSGQPLSNTEAFFGQGTRLTVV.

The rearrangement uses TRBV5-1 and TRBJ2-5; no reliable D call. The V end was cut by 3 bases, the J end by 1 base, with 10 bases between. Germline CDR1 reads SGHRS; CDR2 reads YFSETQ. The CDR3 is made up of 14 amino acids. CDR3 in amino acids: CASSSPGAQETQYF. CDR3 DNA sequence: TGCGCCAGCAGCTCCCCGGGTGCCCAAGAGACCCAGTACTTC.

The chain couples TRBV2 to TRBJ2-2; no clear D gene. This CDR3 is built from 13 residues. Trimming took off 10 bases at V and 3 bases at J, with 12 bases between the two ends. Germline lookup yields CDR1 SNHLY and CDR2 FYNNEI. The CDR3 DNA reads TGTGCCACGGCACAGCTTTACACCGGGGAGCTGTTTTTT. Its protein product is CATAQLYTGELFF. The full variable domain, completed using reference TRBV2 and TRBJ2-2, is EPEVTQTPSHQVTQMGQEVILRCVPISNHLYFYWYRQILGQKVEFLVSFYNNEISEKSEIFDDQFSVERPDGSNFTLKIRSTKLEDSAMYFCATAQLYTGELFFGEGSRLTVL.

This clone was detected a few times. The rearrangement joins TRBV7-3 to TRBJ2-7; D might be TRBD1 (7 bases). This CDR3 is built from 15 residues. Trimming shortened V by 5 bases and J by 0 bases, and 14 bases separated the two germline ends. Germline CDR1 reads SGHTA; CDR2 reads FQGTGA. CDR3 bases: TGTGCCAGCAGCCCAGGGGGGCCAATCTCCTACGAGCAGTACTTC. Amino acid sequence: CASSPGGPISYEQYF.

The J gene is TRBJ2-6, the V gene TRBV13; the match to TRBD1 covers 7 bases. The CDR3 has 16 amino acids. V gave up 0 bases and J gave up 3 bases; unmatched junction bases: 2. Germline values: CDR1 PRHDT, CDR2 FYEKMQ (reference sequence). CDR3 bases: TGTGCCAGCAGCTTAGGTACAGGGGTTGGGGCCAACGTCCTGACTTTC. It specifies CASSLGTGVGANVLTF.

The CDR3 bases are TGTGCCAGCAGAAACGGGAATACCAGGCCCCAGCATTTT. Its translation: CASRNGNTRPQHF. The rearrangement joins TRBV28 to TRBJ1-5, with D unclear. V was clipped by 6 bases and J by 9 bases, with 15 bases between them. This CDR3 is built from 13 residues. Germline V gene sequence: CDR1 MDHEN, CDR2 SYDVKM.

The chain has TRBV14 and TRBJ2-7, with TRBD2 identical over 9 bases. Germline values: CDR1 SGHDN, CDR2 FVKESK. The CDR3 is 15 amino acids. V was clipped by 1 base and J by 6 bases; unmatched bases: 7. In nucleotides, the CDR3 is TGTGCCAGCAGCCAAGCTCGCGGGGGGGCCTCCGAGCAGTACTTC. Translated: CASSQARGGASEQYF.

The J gene is TRBJ2-7, the V gene TRBV6-5; a weak D match, TRBD2 (7 bases). The V end lost 7 bases, the J end lost 2 bases, and 12 bases lay between the germline ends. Germline V gene lookup returns CDR1 MNHEY and CDR2 SVGAGI. The CDR3 is 13 residues long. The DNA for the CDR3 is TGTGCCAGCAAGGTCGGGGGGCCCTACGAGCAGTACGTC. This encodes CASKVGGPYEQYV.

V and J are TRBV24-1 and TRBJ2-5; D possibly corresponds to TRBD1 (5 bases). Germline V gene sequence: CDR1 KGHDR, CDR2 SFDVKD. The CDR3 runs to 17 residues. V dropped 4 bases and J dropped 6 bases, with 23 bases sitting between them. DNA of the CDR3: TGTGCCACCAGTGACACGCTGGACAAAGGTCCCCTTCAGACCCAGTACTTC. This translates into CATSDTLDKGPLQTQYF.

The genes are TRBV4-1 and TRBJ2-5, with 8 bases identical to TRBD2. Per the germline V gene, CDR1 is MGHRA and CDR2 is YSYEKL. The trim removed 4 bases at V and 1 base at J, leaving 2 bases unmatched. The CDR3 length is 14 residues. The chain's CDR3 is CASSLRGGQETQYF. In DNA, the CDR3 is TGCGCCAGCAGCCTACGGGGGGGCCAAGAGACCCAGTACTTC.

This rearrangement joins TRBV6-2 or TRBV6-3 to TRBJ1-2; 7 bases fit TRBD1. The CDR3 covers 16 residues. Germline loops: CDR1 MNHEY, CDR2 SVGEGT. Trimming took 2 bases from V and 2 from J; bases not matched to a gene: 8. The CDR3 DNA sequence: TGTGCCAGCAGTTACGGTTTAAGGACAGGCAACTATGGCTACACCTTC. Its protein product is CASSYGLRTGNYGYTF.

The rearrangement links TRBV4-1 to TRBJ2-5, with D perhaps matching TRBD1 (5 bases). V gave up 3 bases and J gave up 1 base, with 15 bases separating them. The V gene's germline CDR1 is MGHRA and CDR2 YSYEKL. CDR3 length: 16 amino acids. CDR3 amino acids: CASSQTDSLFQETQYF. The DNA for the CDR3 is TGCGCCAGCAGCCAGACCGACAGCCTGTTCCAAGAGACCCAGTACTTC.

The chain combines TRBV27 with TRBJ1-2; D may be TRBD1 (5 bases). The CDR3 runs 13 residues. Germline lookup yields CDR1 MNHEY and CDR2 SMNVEV (reference sequence). The V end lost 8 bases, the J end lost 4 bases, and 14 bases lay between the germline ends. CDR3 in DNA: TGTGCCAGCGGACGCGGGACGCTCTATGGCTACACCTTC. Translated, it gives CASGRGTLYGYTF.

The rearrangement uses TRBV5-4 and TRBJ1-1; D remains unclear. V gave up 0 bases and J gave up 6 bases, with 18 bases separating them. The CDR3 runs to 16 residues. The germline V gene encodes CDR1 SGHNT and CDR2 YYREEE (reference sequence). The DNA for the CDR3 is TGTGCCAGCAGCTTGGTCACCCCCGGGGTTAGCGCTGAAGCTTTCTTT. Protein: CASSLVTPGVSAEAFF.

J is TRBJ1-1 and V is TRBV19, with D unresolved. The V end was cut by 1 base, the J end by 0 bases, with 6 bases between. Germline V gene sequence: CDR1 LNHDA, CDR2 SQIVND (reference sequence). The CDR3 loop spans 14 amino acids. The CDR3 DNA reads TGTGCCAGTAGTATAGTCGGAGTGAACACTGAAGCTTTCTTT. Protein product: CASSIVGVNTEAFF.

The chain couples TRBV5-5 to TRBJ2-7, with 12 bases aligning to TRBD2. The CDR3 contains 16 residues. V shed 3 bases, J shed 0 bases, and the junction held 4 bases outside the gene matches. Germline CDR1 is SGHKS and CDR2 is YYEKEE (reference sequence). The CDR3 protein is CASSWASGGASYEQYV. CDR3 DNA sequence: TGTGCCAGCAGCTGGGCTAGCGGGGGGGCCTCCTACGAGCAGTACGTC.

The chain recombines TRBV5-1 with TRBJ1-5; 8 bases fit TRBD1. The germline gives CDR1 SGHRS, CDR2 YFSETQ. With 3 bases clipped from V and 4 bases from J, the junction kept 3 bases outside the gene matches. The CDR3 covers 14 residues. Written as DNA, the CDR3 is TGCGCCAGCAGCTCCGGGACAGGTAATCAGCCCCAGCATTTT. Translating gives CASSSGTGNQPQHF. Full variable domain (rest looked up from reference TRBV5-1 and TRBJ1-5): KAGVTQTPRYLIKTRGQQVTLSCSPISGHRSVSWYQQTPGQGLQFLFEYFSETQRNKGNFPGRFSGRQFSNSRSEMNVSTLELGDSALYLCASSSGTGNQPQHFGDGTRLSIL.

V is TRBV27 and J is TRBJ2-3; TRBD1 aligns across 7 bases. The germline V gene encodes CDR1 MNHEY and CDR2 SMNVEV (reference sequence). With 4 bases clipped from V and 7 bases from J, the junction kept 5 bases outside the gene matches. This CDR3 region has 13 residues. CDR3 protein: CASSSGTENTQYF. CDR3 coding DNA: TGTGCCAGCAGTTCGGGGACAGAGAATACGCAGTATTTT.

CDR3 coding DNA: TGTGCCAGCAGTGGAGGACAGGGTGAAAAACTGTTTTTT. Encoded protein: CASSGGQGEKLFF. V and J are TRBV2 and TRBJ1-4; 8 bases are a match to TRBD1. The CDR3 spans 13 residues. The V segment lost 4 bases and the J segment 7 bases; nucleotides outside the gene matches: 2. Germline lookup yields CDR1 SNHLY and CDR2 FYNNEI. Full variable domain (rest looked up from reference TRBV2 and TRBJ1-4): EPEVTQTPSHQVTQMGQEVILRCVPISNHLYFYWYRQILGQKVEFLVSFYNNEISEKSEIFDDQFSVERPDGSNFTLKIRSTKLEDSAMYFCASSGGQGEKLFFGSGTQLSVL.

A single count supports this clone. The chain combines TRBV10-3 with TRBJ2-2; 7 positions agree with TRBD1. V gave up 9 bases and J gave up 7 bases; unmatched junction bases: 17. The CDR3 loop spans 16 amino acids. The germline V gene encodes CDR1 ENHRY and CDR2 SYGVKD. The CDR3 protein is CAIQTGSSELVGELFF. The CDR3 region has the DNA TGTGCCATTCAGACAGGGAGTAGTGAGTTGGTCGGGGAGCTGTTTTTT.